This record looks at one TCR beta chain sequence and its context. The data were obtained in a study of blood T cell repertoires in COVID-19. This CDR3 region has 13 residues. The germline V gene encodes CDR1 SGHTA and CDR2 FQGTGA. The V and J ends lost 10 bases and 4 bases, in that order; junction bases with no gene match: 7. Some clones are missing from TCRdb's copy, which holds only in-frame ones; the method was immunoSEQ multiplex PCR. The sample records about 180,000 clones, around 85% being singletons. The TCR comes from a woman at least 80 years old with acute or convalescent COVID-19. V usage is TRBV7-3 and J usage is TRBJ1-1; TRBD1 matches 9 bases. What was sequenced was peripheral blood. In DNA, the CDR3 is TGTGCCACACAGGCGGACAGGGGCACTGAAGCTTTCTTT. Protein: CATQADRGTEAFF.